This TCR beta chain came from a study of shared clonotypes between healthy human individuals. Study results and limitations: Naive CD4 clonotypes overlapped across several donors at approximately 5.5%.

As for this clone: No antigen is known for it.

The CDR3 extends over 16 amino acids. J gave up 5 bases and V 4 bases, and 12 bases lay outside the gene matches. CDR1 is SQVTM, CDR2 ANQGSEA, per germline. Assay execution proceeded at the deep level. Using immunoSEQ multiplex PCR, the repertoire was profiled, and TCRdb retains in-frame clones only, with some absent. Found here are about 1,500,000 clones, around 97% of them singletons; the top ten hold 1% to 1.5%. Adult Caucasians living in Nashville, Tennessee made up all of the donors. The chain joins TRBV29-1 to TRBJ2-7; TRBD2 matches 12 bases. What was sequenced was naive CD4+ T cells sorted from blood. Documented subset: CD45RA+ positively selected. The sequence was obtained from a young man in good health. The CDR3 reads CSVAGRALAGGHEQYF. In DNA form, the CDR3 reads TGCAGCGTTGCCGGCAGGGCACTAGCGGGAGGCCACGAGCAGTACTTC.